Included here is one TCR beta chain sequence, with context. Its antigen is as yet unknown. The primer mix had 60 Vbeta and 13 Jbeta primers. The repertoire was sequenced with immunoSEQ multiplex PCR; TCRdb's copy has only in-frame clones and lacks some. The repertoire holds approximately 150,000 clones, with about four fifths as singletons. The CDR3 extends over 18 amino acids. The trim removed 0 bases at V and 3 bases at J, leaving 10 bases unmatched. Germline CDR1 and CDR2: LNHNV and YYDKDF (reference sequence). This specimen belongs to a study of cytomegalovirus exposure and HLA in healthy donors. Study conclusions and caveats: Accurate HLA-A and HLA-B prediction from TCR beta sequences was reported for most subjects.

This TCR was recovered from a man aged 25 to 40 in good health and CMV-seronegative. Material: PBMCs. The chain recombines TRBV15 with TRBJ1-3; TRBD1 matches at 8 bases. The CDR3 DNA follows: TGTGCCACCAGCAGAGAGGGGACAGGCTTAATTGGTGGAAACACCATATATTTT. Encoded protein: CATSREGTGLIGGNTIYF.